A selection of T cell receptor beta chains follows, all from one sample in a study of metastatic and nonmetastatic thyroid tumors. TCRdb reanalyzed the PCR reads with MiXCR. The sample gives more than 40,000 clones, 25% to 30% of which show up once; more than 9% is in the top ten. The sequenced sample consisted of blood. The receptors originated from a male donor with papillary thyroid cancer or a benign thyroid nodule (not recorded which). Some clones in this sample may be carry-over from other donors' samples. The CDR3 runs from the conserved cysteine through the conserved F or W. A D gene is named only where the DNA matches it firmly. Rows give clone size only sometimes, using once, few, many, or a class for an expanded clone.

J gene,clone size,D gene,V gene,CDR3 DNA,CDR3 protein
TRBJ1-2,medium-sized,-,TRBV5-1,TGCGCCAGCAGCTTGGATCAGGGGCGCTTCTATGGCTACACCTTC,CASSLDQGRFYGYTF
TRBJ2-7,many,TRBD2,TRBV3-1,TGTGCCAGCAGCCAACTAGCGGCTACCTACGAGCAGTACTTC,CASSQLAATYEQYF
TRBJ1-5,many,TRBD1,TRBV20-1,TGCAGTGCCAACGACAGGGGACCCTGGGTAGGCAATCAGCCCCAGCATTTT,CSANDRGPWVGNQPQHF
TRBJ2-1,-,-,TRBV7-9,TGTGCCAGCAGCTTAGGTATGGATGAGCAGTTCTTC,CASSLGMDEQFF
TRBJ1-6,-,-,TRBV28,TGTGCCAGCAGCCTGACAAGCAATAATACACCCCTCCACTTT,CASSLTSNNTPLHF
TRBJ2-5,many,-,TRBV18,TGTGCCAGCTCGCAAATGCCTAGGGCTGCGGAGACCCAGTACTTC,CASSQMPRAAETQYF
TRBJ2-2,-,-,TRBV6-4,TGTGCCAGCAGTTACTCGTTTGGGGGTTCCGGGGAGCTGTTTTTT,CASSYSFGGSGELFF
TRBJ2-7,few,-,TRBV28,TGTGCCAGCAGGAGTGGGAACTACGATCAGTACTTC,CASRSGNYDQYF
TRBJ2-3,few,-,TRBV6-2/TRBV6-3,TGTGCCAGCAGTTACGAAGGACTCCACACAGATACGCAGTATTTT,CASSYEGLHTDTQYF
TRBJ2-7,medium-sized,-,TRBV5-1,TGCGCCAGCACTGTAACATTTAGCGGCTCCTACGAGCAGTACTTC,CASTVTFSGSYEQYF
TRBJ2-7,-,-,TRBV10-2,TGCGCCACCTCGCGGGGAATCCCCTACGAGCAGTACTTC,CATSRGIPYEQYF
TRBJ2-6,many,-,TRBV6-1,TGTGCCAGCAGTGATCATCAGGGTACTGGGGCCAACGTCCTGACTTTC,CASSDHQGTGANVLTF
TRBJ2-7,medium-sized,-,TRBV20-1,TGCAGTGCTAGACCCGGGACTGGCACCTACGAGCAGTACTTC,CSARPGTGTYEQYF
TRBJ1-2,many,-,TRBV19,TGTGCCAGTAGTCTGGACAGAAACTATGGCTACACCTTC,CASSLDRNYGYTF
TRBJ2-3,-,-,TRBV10-1,TGCGCCAGCAGCCCGGGACTGGCAGGTGCAGATACGCAGTATTTT,CASSPGLAGADTQYF
TRBJ1-4,many,-,TRBV9,TGTGCCAGCAGCCCTCGGAGGGGGGCCACTGCTAATGAAAAACTGTTTTTT,CASSPRRGATANEKLFF
TRBJ1-5,-,TRBD1,TRBV6-2/TRBV6-3,TGTTCCAGCAGTTACTCCGGTACAGGGGGCAATCAGCCCCAGCATTTT,CSSSYSGTGGNQPQHF
TRBJ2-1,-,-,TRBV5-1,TGCGCCAGCAGCTTGGTGGGGGACTCCTACAATGAGCAGTTCTTC,CASSLVGDSYNEQFF
TRBJ2-7,many,-,TRBV29-1,TGCAGCGTTGTGGGCAGCTACGAGCAGTACTTC,CSVVGSYEQYF
TRBJ2-1,once,TRBD2,TRBV11-2,TGTGCCAGCAGCTTAAGTGCGGGAGGGGGAGACGAGCAGTTCTTC,CASSLSAGGGDEQFF
TRBJ2-7,-,-,TRBV5-4,TGTGCCTTCAGCTTGGCCGGTTTCGAGCAGTACTTC,CAFSLAGFEQYF
TRBJ2-3,-,TRBD2,TRBV20-1,TGCAGTGCTACCCCTAGCGGGGGCACAGATACGCAGTATTTT,CSATPSGGTDTQYF
TRBJ2-3,many,-,TRBV9,TGTGCCAGCAGCGTAGCGGGGGTCCCAGATACGCAGTATTTT,CASSVAGVPDTQYF
TRBJ1-6,-,TRBD1,TRBV18,TGTGCCAGCTCAACTACAGGGGAAAGATCACCCCTCCACTTT,CASSTTGERSPLHF
TRBJ2-1,many,-,TRBV5-6,TGTGCCAGCAGCTTGACGGGGTGGCTCTCAACTGGGGATGAGCAGTTCTTC,CASSLTGWLSTGDEQFF
TRBJ2-7,few,-,TRBV5-6,TGTGCCAGCAGCCTGATCTCCTACGAGCAGTACTTC,CASSLISYEQYF
TRBJ1-4,-,TRBD1,TRBV20-1,TGCAGTGCTAGAGATCGGGGGGACAGCCAGAATGAAAAACTGTTTTTT,CSARDRGDSQNEKLFF
TRBJ2-3,-,TRBD2,TRBV20-1,TGCAGTGCTAGAGATCCGGCGGGAGGCGTTTCAGATACGCAGTATTTT,CSARDPAGGVSDTQYF
TRBJ2-5,-,-,TRBV7-9,TGTGCCAGCAGCTTATTGGACGGGGATGGGACCCAGTACTTC,CASSLLDGDGTQYF
TRBJ2-1,-,-,TRBV11-3,TGTGCCAGCAGCCCTGCCCTGTTCAATGAGCAGTTCTTC,CASSPALFNEQFF
TRBJ1-2,-,TRBD1,TRBV20-1,TGCAGTGCTATAGGACAGGGGAACTATGGCTACACCTTC,CSAIGQGNYGYTF
TRBJ2-7,many,-,TRBV20-1,TGCAGTGCTAGAGCCGGCACGGACACCCGAACTTACGAGCAGTACTTC,CSARAGTDTRTYEQYF
TRBJ1-2,-,-,TRBV7-6,TGTGCCAGCAGCTTTCTCGGACTCACTTCGGGCTACACCTTC,CASSFLGLTSGYTF
TRBJ1-6,medium-sized,-,TRBV27,TGTGCCAGCAGTCCCCCCGGACAGCTCCGTTCACCCCTCCACTTT,CASSPPGQLRSPLHF
TRBJ1-1,few,TRBD1,TRBV6-4,TGTGCCAGCACCAGACAGGGGACTGAAGCTTTCTTT,CASTRQGTEAFF
TRBJ2-7,medium-sized,TRBD1,TRBV6-1,TGTGCCAGCAAGCTTGGGACAGGGGTGTACGAGCAGTACTTC,CASKLGTGVYEQYF
TRBJ1-1,many,-,TRBV2,TGTGCCAGCAGTGAAGCACTTTGGCAAACTGAAGCTTTCTTT,CASSEALWQTEAFF
TRBJ1-3,few,-,TRBV6-2/TRBV6-3,TGTGCCAGCAGTTACTCCAGGAATGGAAACACCATATATTTT,CASSYSRNGNTIYF
TRBJ2-2,many,TRBD1,TRBV14,TGTGCCAGCAGCGACCGGGACAGGGGCATGACCGGGGAGCTGTTTTTT,CASSDRDRGMTGELFF
TRBJ2-7,-,-,TRBV20-1,TGCAGTGCTAGAGATTTTTGGACTCAAGCCGACTACGAGCAGTACTTC,CSARDFWTQADYEQYF
TRBJ1-2,many,-,TRBV29-1,TGCAGCGTTGAGAGGAGGGCAGACTATGGCTACACCTTC,CSVERRADYGYTF
TRBJ1-3,many,TRBD1,TRBV6-5,TGTGCCACCCAGAGGGGACAGACTGGAAACACCATATATTTT,CATQRGQTGNTIYF
TRBJ1-5,-,TRBD1,TRBV20-1,TGCAGTGCTAGACCCAGGACAGGACACATGGGCAATCAGCCCCAGCATTTT,CSARPRTGHMGNQPQHF
TRBJ1-6,-,-,TRBV7-2,TGTGCCAGCAGCTTAGCACCCGCACAGGTGGCACCCCTCCACTTT,CASSLAPAQVAPLHF
TRBJ2-2,-,-,TRBV5-1,TGCGCCAGCAGCTCCGAATTCGCGGGGACCGGGGAGCTGTTTTTT,CASSSEFAGTGELFF